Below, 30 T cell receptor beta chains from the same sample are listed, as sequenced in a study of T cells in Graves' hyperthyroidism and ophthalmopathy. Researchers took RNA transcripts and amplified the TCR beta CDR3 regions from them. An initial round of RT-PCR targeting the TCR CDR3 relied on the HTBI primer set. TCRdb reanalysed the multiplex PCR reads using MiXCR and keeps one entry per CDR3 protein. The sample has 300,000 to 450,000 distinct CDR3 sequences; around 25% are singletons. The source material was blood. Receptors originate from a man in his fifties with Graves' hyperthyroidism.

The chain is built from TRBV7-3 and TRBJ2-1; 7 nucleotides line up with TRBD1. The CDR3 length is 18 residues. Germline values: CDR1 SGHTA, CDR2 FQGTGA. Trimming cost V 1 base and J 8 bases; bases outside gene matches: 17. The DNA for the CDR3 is TGTGCCAGCAGCTTAAGGGGGTGGGGGAACAGGGGCGGCGATGAGCAGTTCTTC. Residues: CASSLRGWGNRGGDEQFF.

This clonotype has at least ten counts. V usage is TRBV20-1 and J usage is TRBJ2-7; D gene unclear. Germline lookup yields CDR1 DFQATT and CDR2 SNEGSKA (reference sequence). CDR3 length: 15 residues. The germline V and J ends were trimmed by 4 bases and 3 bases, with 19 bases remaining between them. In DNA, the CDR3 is TGCAGTGCTATTAGTGTTGGGAATCCCTTCTACGAGCAGTACTTC. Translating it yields CSAISVGNPFYEQYF.

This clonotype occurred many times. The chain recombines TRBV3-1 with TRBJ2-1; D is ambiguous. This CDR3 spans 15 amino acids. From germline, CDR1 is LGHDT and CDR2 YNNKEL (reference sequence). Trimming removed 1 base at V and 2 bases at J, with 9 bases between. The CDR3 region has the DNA TGTGCCAGCAGCCAAGGCCGCCGGGCCTACAATGAGCAGTTCTTC. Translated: CASSQGRRAYNEQFF.

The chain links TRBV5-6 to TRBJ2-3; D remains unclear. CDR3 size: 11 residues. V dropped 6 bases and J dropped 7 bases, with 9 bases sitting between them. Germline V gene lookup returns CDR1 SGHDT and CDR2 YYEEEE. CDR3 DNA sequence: TGTGCCAGCACCTGGGCGAATACGCAGTATTTT. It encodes CASTWANTQYF.

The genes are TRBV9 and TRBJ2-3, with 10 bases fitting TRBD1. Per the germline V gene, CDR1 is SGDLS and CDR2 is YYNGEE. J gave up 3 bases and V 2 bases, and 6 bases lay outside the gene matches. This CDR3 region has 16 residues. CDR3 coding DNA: TGTGCCAGCAGCGTTTCTCCGGGACAGGGGACAGATACGCAGTATTTT. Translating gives CASSVSPGQGTDTQYF. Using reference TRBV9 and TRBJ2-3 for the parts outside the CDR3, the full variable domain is DSGVTQTPKHLITATGQRVTLRCSPRSGDLSVYWYQQSLDQGLQFLIQYYNGEERAKGNILERFSAQQFPDLHSELNLSSLELGDSALYFCASSVSPGQGTDTQYFGPGTRLTVL.

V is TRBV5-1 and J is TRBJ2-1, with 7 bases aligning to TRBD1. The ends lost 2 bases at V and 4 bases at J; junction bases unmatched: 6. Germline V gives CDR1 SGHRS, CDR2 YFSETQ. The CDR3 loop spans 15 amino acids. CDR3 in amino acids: CASSFRDSEYNEQFF. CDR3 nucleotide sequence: TGCGCCAGCAGCTTCCGGGACAGCGAATACAATGAGCAGTTCTTC. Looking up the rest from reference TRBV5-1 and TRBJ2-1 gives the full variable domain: KAGVTQTPRYLIKTRGQQVTLSCSPISGHRSVSWYQQTPGQGLQFLFEYFSETQRNKGNFPGRFSGRQFSNSRSEMNVSTLELGDSALYLCASSFRDSEYNEQFFGPGTRLTVL.

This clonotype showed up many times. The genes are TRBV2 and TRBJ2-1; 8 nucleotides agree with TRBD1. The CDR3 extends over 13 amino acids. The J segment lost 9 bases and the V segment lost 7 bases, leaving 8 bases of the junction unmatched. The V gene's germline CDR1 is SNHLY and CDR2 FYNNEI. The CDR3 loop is CASTMDRDPEQFF. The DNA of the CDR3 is TGTGCCAGCACTATGGACAGGGACCCTGAGCAGTTCTTC.

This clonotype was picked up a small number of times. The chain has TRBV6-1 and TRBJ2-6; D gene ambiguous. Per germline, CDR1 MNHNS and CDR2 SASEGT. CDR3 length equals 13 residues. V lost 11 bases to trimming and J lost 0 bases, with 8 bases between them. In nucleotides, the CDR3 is TGTGCCGTGAAGGTCTCTGGGGCCAACGTCCTGACTTTC. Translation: CAVKVSGANVLTF.

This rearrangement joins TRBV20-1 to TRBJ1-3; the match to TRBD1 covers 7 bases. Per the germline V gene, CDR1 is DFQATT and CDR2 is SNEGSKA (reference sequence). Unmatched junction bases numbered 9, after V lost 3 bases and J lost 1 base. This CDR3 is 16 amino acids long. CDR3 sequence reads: CSARAPGGGSGNTIYF. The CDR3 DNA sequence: TGCAGTGCTAGGGCACCAGGGGGGGGGTCTGGAAACACCATATATTTT.

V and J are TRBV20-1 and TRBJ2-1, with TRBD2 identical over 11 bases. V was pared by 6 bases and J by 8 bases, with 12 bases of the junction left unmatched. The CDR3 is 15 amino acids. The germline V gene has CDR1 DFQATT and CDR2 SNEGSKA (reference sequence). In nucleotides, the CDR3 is TGCAGTGCCAACCAGGGCATAGCGGGAGGGTATGAGCAGTTCTTC. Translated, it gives CSANQGIAGGYEQFF.

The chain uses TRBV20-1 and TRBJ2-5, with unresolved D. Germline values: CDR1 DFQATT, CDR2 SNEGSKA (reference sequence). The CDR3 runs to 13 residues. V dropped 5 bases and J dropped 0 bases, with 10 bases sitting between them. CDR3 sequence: CSALTSYQETQYF. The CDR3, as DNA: TGCAGTGCTCTAACTTCGTACCAAGAGACCCAGTACTTC.

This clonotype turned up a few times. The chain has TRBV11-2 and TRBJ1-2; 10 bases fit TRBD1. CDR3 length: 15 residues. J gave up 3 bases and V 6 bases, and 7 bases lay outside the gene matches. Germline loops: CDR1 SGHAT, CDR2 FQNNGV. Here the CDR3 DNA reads TGTGCCAGCAGTTCCCGGGACAGGGGTTACTATGGCTACACCTTC. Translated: CASSSRDRGYYGYTF. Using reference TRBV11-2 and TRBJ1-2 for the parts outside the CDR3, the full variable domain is EAGVAQSPRYKIIEKRQSVAFWCNPISGHATLYWYQQILGQGPKLLIQFQNNGVVDDSQLPKDRFSAERLKGVDSTLKIQPAKLEDSAVYLCASSSRDRGYYGYTFGSGTRLTVV.

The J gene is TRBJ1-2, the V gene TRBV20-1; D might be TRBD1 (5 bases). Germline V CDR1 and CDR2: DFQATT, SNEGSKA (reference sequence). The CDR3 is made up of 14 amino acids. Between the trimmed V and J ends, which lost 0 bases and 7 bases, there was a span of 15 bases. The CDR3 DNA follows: TGCAGTGCTAGAGACGCAGGGAGGAACATTGGCTACACCTTC. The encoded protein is CSARDAGRNIGYTF.

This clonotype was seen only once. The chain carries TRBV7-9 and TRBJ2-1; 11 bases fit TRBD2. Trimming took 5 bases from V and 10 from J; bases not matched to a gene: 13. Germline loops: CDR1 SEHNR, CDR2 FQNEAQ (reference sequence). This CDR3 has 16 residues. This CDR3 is CASSPSLGLADYEQFF. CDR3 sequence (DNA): TGTGCCAGCAGCCCCTCTTTGGGACTAGCGGACTACGAGCAGTTCTTC.

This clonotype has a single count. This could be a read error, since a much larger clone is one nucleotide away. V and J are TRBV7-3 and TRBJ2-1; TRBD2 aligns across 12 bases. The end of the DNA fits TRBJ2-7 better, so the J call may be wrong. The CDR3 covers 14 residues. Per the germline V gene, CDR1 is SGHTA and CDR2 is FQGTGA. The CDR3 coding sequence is TGTGCCAGCAGCCCTAGCGGGAGGGACAATGAGCAGTACTTC. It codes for CASSPSGRDNEQYF.

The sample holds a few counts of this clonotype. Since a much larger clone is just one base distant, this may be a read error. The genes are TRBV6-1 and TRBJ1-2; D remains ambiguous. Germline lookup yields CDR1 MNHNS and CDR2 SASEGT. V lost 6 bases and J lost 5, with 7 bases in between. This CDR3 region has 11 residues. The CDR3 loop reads CASSLEYGYTF. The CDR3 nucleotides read TGTGCCAGCAGCTTGGAGTATGGCTACACCTTC.

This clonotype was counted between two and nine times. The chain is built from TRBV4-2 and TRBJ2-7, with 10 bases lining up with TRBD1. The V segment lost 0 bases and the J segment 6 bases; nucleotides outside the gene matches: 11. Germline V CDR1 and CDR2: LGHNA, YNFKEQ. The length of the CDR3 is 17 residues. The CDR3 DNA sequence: TGTGCCAGCAGCCAAGAGAGCACCGGGACAGGGGTGTCCGAGCAGTACTTC. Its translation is CASSQESTGTGVSEQYF.

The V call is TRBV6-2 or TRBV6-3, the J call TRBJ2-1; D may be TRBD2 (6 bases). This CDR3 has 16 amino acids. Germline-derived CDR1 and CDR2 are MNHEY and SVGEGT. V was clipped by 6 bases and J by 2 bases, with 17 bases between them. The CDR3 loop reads CASRNLRRGAYNEQFF. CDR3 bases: TGTGCCAGCAGGAATCTACGGCGGGGAGCCTACAATGAGCAGTTCTTC.

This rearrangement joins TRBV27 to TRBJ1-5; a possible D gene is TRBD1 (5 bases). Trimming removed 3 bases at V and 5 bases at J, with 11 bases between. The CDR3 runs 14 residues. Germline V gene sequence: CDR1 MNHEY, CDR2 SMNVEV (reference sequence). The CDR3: CASSFRGGDQPQHF. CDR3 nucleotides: TGTGCCAGCAGTTTTCGGGGAGGGGATCAGCCCCAGCATTTT.

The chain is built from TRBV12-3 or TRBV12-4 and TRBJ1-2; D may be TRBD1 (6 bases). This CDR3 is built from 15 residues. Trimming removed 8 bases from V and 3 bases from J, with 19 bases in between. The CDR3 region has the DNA TGTGCCAGCCACTTTGACCCGGACAGCCACTATGGCTACACCTTC. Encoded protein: CASHFDPDSHYGYTF.

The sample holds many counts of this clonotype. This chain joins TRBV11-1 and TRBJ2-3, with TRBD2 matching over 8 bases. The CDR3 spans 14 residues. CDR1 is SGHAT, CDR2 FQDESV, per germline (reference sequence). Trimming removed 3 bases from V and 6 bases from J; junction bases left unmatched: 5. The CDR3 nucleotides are TGTGCCAGCAGCTTGCGCGGGAGGCCCGATACGCAGTATTTT. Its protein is CASSLRGRPDTQYF.

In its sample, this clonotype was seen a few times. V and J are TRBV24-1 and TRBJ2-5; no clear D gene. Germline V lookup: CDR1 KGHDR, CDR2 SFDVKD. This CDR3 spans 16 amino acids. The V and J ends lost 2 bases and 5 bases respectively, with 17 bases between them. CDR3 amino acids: CATSDSVVTTRETQYF. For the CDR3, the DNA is TGTGCCACCAGTGATTCCGTTGTAACAACGAGGGAGACCCAGTACTTC.

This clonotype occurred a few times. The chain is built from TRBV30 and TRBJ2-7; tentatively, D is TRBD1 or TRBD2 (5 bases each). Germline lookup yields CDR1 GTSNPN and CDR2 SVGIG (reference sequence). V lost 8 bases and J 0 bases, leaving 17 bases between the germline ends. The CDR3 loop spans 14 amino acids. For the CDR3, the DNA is TGTGCCCTTAAGGGGAGCGCCTACTCCTACGAGCAGTACTTC. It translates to CALKGSAYSYEQYF.

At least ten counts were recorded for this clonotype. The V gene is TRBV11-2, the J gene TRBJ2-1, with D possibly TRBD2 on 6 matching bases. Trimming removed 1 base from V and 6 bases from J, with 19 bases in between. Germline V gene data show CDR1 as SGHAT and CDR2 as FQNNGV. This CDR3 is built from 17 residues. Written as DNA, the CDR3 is TGTGCCAGCAGCTTAGTGGATGAGACTAGGAGGGGCAATGAGCAGTTCTTC. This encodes CASSLVDETRRGNEQFF.

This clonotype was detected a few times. The chain's CDR3 is CASSEGLGWAKNIQYF. The CDR3 DNA sequence: TGTGCCAGCAGTGAAGGGCTAGGGTGGGCCAAAAACATTCAGTACTTC. The rearrangement links TRBV2 to TRBJ2-4; no reliable D call. The germline CDR1 and CDR2 sequences are SNHLY and FYNNEI. The length of the CDR3 is 16 residues. The V and J ends lost 1 base and 1 base respectively, with 11 bases between them.

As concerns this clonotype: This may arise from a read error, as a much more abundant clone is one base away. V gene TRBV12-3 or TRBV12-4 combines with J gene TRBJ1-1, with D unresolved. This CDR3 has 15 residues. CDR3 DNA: TGTGCCAGCACCCCTCGGTCGGGATTAGCTACTGAAGCTTCCTTT. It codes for CASTPRSGLATEASF.

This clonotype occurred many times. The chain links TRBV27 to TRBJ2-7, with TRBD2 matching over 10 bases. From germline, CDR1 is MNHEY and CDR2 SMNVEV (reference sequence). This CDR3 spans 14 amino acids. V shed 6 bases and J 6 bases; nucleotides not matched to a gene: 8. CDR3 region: CASRRAGGPSEQYF. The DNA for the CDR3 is TGTGCCAGCAGGCGAGCGGGAGGGCCGAGCGAGCAGTACTTC.

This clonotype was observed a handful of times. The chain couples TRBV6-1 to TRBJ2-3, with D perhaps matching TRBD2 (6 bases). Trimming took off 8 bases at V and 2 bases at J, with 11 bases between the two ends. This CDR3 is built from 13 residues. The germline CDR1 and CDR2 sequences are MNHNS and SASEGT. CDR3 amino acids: CASGGTYTDTQYF. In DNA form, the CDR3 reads TGTGCCAGCGGCGGGACGTACACAGATACGCAGTATTTT.

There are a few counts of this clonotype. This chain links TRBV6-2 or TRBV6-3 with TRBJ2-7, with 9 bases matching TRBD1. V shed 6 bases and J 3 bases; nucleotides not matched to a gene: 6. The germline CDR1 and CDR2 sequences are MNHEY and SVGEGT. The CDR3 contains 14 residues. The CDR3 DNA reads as TGTGCCAGCAGCCAGACAGGGGGTTACTACGAGCAGTACTTC. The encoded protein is CASSQTGGYYEQYF.

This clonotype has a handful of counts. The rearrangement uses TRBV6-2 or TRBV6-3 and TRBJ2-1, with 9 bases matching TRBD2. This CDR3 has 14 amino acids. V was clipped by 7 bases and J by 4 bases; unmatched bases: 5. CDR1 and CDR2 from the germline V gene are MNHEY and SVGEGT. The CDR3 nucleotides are TGTGCCAGCAACCCGACTAGCGGTTACAATGAGCAGTTCTTC. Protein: CASNPTSGYNEQFF.